Each of the 23 T cell receptor beta chains below was sequenced from the same sample in a study of blood T cells in healthy people across ages. Then a second PCR, running roughly 6 to 11 cycles, was carried out with a sample-barcoded 5' primer and a J-beta primer mix. TCRdb processed the 5' RACE reads anew with MiXCR; each CDR3 protein has one entry. Seen here are about 1 million distinct CDR3 sequences, under 45% observed once, and the top ten hold 18%. Sequenced sample: blood. Receptors originate from a woman between 55 and 75 years old in good health.

CDR3 nucleotides: TGCAGTGCGGCATCTAGGGGCGGGACAGGGTTTGGCTATGGCTACACCTTC. Its protein is CSAASRGGTGFGYGYTF. The chain joins TRBV20-1 to TRBJ1-2; 9 bases map to TRBD1. V trimming: 6 bases; J trimming: 4 bases; junction bases outside the gene matches: 18. The CDR3 is made up of 17 amino acids. Germline V lookup: CDR1 DFQATT, CDR2 SNEGSKA (reference sequence).

The rearrangement uses TRBV7-8 and TRBJ2-7; weak D call: TRBD1 (6 bases). The J call is doubtful: the DNA matches TRBJ2-5 better. This CDR3 has 15 amino acids. Germline lookup yields CDR1 SGHVS and CDR2 FQNEAQ. CDR3 bases: TGTGCCAGCAGCTTAGCGCTGGGGGCTCCGGAGACCCAGTACTTC. This translates into CASSLALGAPETQYF.

This clonotype has more than one count but fewer than ten. This chain joins TRBV12-3 or TRBV12-4 and TRBJ1-2, with no clear D. This CDR3 has 12 residues. V lost 5 bases, J lost 9 bases, and 13 bases lay in between. CDR3 sequence reads: CASSPSPARYTF. The CDR3 DNA sequence: TGTGCCAGCAGTCCCTCTCCGGCCCGCTACACCTTC.

The chain carries TRBV4-1 and TRBJ2-5, with a possible D match to TRBD2 (7 bases). V was cut by 0 bases and J by 1 base, with 18 bases left in between. The CDR3 is 18 residues long. Germline V gene lookup returns CDR1 MGHRA and CDR2 YSYEKL. The CDR3 coding sequence is TGCGCCAGCAGCCAAGAAGGTCGAGGGGGGGGACTCCAAGAGACCCAGTACTTC. Protein sequence: CASSQEGRGGGLQETQYF.

CDR3 nucleotides: TGTGCCAGCAGTGACGTAGCGCGATCCTACAATGAGCAGTTCTTC. Translation: CASSDVARSYNEQFF. The genes are TRBV2 and TRBJ2-1; D is perhaps TRBD2 (5 bases). The CDR3 spans 15 residues. Germline V gene sequence: CDR1 SNHLY, CDR2 FYNNEI. Deletions cut 3 bases from V and 1 base from J, with 10 bases between.

The rearrangement joins TRBV6-1 to TRBJ2-5; 10 bases map to TRBD2. The CDR3 is 15 amino acids. V shed 6 bases, J shed 11 bases, and the junction held 15 bases outside the gene matches. Per germline, CDR1 MNHNS and CDR2 SASEGT. CDR3 sequence: CASRDLAGVANEQYF. CDR3 bases: TGTGCCAGCAGGGACCTAGCGGGAGTCGCTAATGAGCAGTACTTC.

V is TRBV4-1 and J is TRBJ1-1, with D unclear. CDR3 length equals 13 residues. Germline loops: CDR1 MGHRA, CDR2 YSYEKL. The V and J ends lost 3 bases and 4 bases respectively, with 9 bases between them. CDR3 DNA: TGCGCCAGCAGCCACGGGTTCAGCACTGAAGCTTTCTTT. This sequence encodes CASSHGFSTEAFF.

The CDR3 DNA sequence: TGTGCCAGCAGTTTACCGTTCGGGGGAGCTCTCTTGGGGGAACCCCTCCACTTT. Translated: CASSLPFGGALLGEPLHF. The V gene is TRBV28, the J gene TRBJ1-6, with D tentatively TRBD1 (5 bases). V was cut by 2 bases and J by 12 bases, with 26 bases left in between. This CDR3 contains 18 residues. Germline CDR1 MDHEN, CDR2 SYDVKM.

About this clonotype itself: One junction end disagrees with the germline gene, perhaps due to a read error. The rearrangement uses TRBV27 and TRBJ1-4; D is possibly TRBD1 (5 bases). Germline V gene sequence: CDR1 MNHEY, CDR2 SMNVEV (reference sequence). The CDR3 sequence is 15 residues long. CDR3 DNA: TGTGCCAGCAGTACCGGCTGGACAACTAGTGAAAAACTGTTTTTT. Encoded protein: CASSTGWTTSEKLFF.

This chain links TRBV10-3 with TRBJ2-2, with D possibly matching TRBD1 (6 bases). The length of the CDR3 is 16 residues. Between the trimmed V and J ends, which lost 2 bases and 2 bases, there was a span of 12 bases. CDR1 is ENHRY and CDR2 is SYGVKD in the germline V gene. The CDR3 loop is CAISELPGQNTGELFF. The CDR3, as DNA: TGTGCCATCAGTGAGCTCCCGGGACAAAACACCGGGGAGCTGTTTTTT.

The V call is TRBV21-1, the J call TRBJ2-1; TRBD2, as called in the table, went unchecked against the DNA. TRBV21-1 is marked as a pseudogene. This CDR3 region has 16 residues. This CDR3 is CASSGLAGVSYNEQFF. In DNA, the CDR3 is TGTGCCAGCAGCGGACTAGCGGGAGTCTCCTACAATGAGCAGTTCTTC.

In its sample, this clonotype was seen a few times. This rearrangement joins TRBV5-1 to TRBJ2-7; 13 bases agree with TRBD2. V dropped 5 bases and J dropped 5; count of bases not matched to a gene: 16. The germline CDR1 and CDR2 sequences are SGHRS and YFSETQ. The CDR3 length is 18 residues. The CDR3 is CASSKDPVRTSGSHEQYF. In nucleotides, the CDR3 is TGCGCCAGCAGTAAGGACCCGGTGCGGACTAGCGGGAGCCACGAGCAGTACTTC.

V is TRBV21-1 and J is TRBJ2-5; TRBD2, as called in the table, went unchecked against the DNA. TRBV21-1 is given as a pseudogene. This CDR3 has 16 residues. CDR3 DNA: TGTGTCAGCAGCAAACTTCTCGGCAGGGTCTCCTTAGAGCAGTACTTC. This sequence encodes CVSSKLLGRVSLEQYF.

V usage is TRBV2 and J usage is TRBJ2-5, with TRBD1 matching over 7 bases. From germline, CDR1 is SNHLY and CDR2 FYNNEI. V trimming: 7 bases; J trimming: 2 bases; junction bases outside the gene matches: 1. CDR3 length equals 12 residues. CDR3 in amino acids: CASMGQQETQYF. In DNA, the CDR3 is TGTGCCAGCATGGGACAGCAAGAGACCCAGTACTTC.

There are a few counts of this clonotype. The gene calls are TRBV29-1 and TRBJ2-4; the D gene is possibly TRBD2 (5 bases). The J call may be faulty, since TRBJ2-7 better matches the DNA end. In germline, CDR1 is SQVTM, CDR2 ANQGSEA. CDR3 length: 12 residues. Here the CDR3 DNA reads TGCAGCGTTGGAGGGAGTTTACGCGAGCAGTACTTC. It is translated as CSVGGSLREQYF.

This rearrangement joins TRBV6-5 to TRBJ1-5; unclear D gene. This CDR3 is built from 14 residues. Trimming shortened V by 5 bases and J by 0 bases, and 8 bases separated the two germline ends. CDR1 and CDR2 from the germline V gene are MNHEY and SVGAGI. The CDR3: CASSPRHSNQPQHF. As DNA, the CDR3 is TGTGCCAGCAGTCCTCGGCATAGCAATCAGCCCCAGCATTTT.

This clonotype came up once. The chain joins TRBV27 to TRBJ1-5; 7 bases map to TRBD1. Germline values: CDR1 MNHEY, CDR2 SMNVEV (reference sequence). Germline trimming cut 0 bases from V and 2 bases from J; bases unmatched to any gene: 4. The CDR3 is made up of 16 amino acids. The CDR3 DNA sequence: TGTGCCAGCAGTTTATCGACCACAGGGGGCAATCAGCCCCAGCATTTT. Its translation: CASSLSTTGGNQPQHF.

The chain recombines TRBV29-1 with TRBJ2-1; the match to TRBD2 covers 13 bases. Trimming removed 7 bases from V and 10 bases from J; junction bases left unmatched: 13. The CDR3 contains 15 residues. CDR1 is SQVTM, CDR2 ANQGSEA, per germline. The CDR3 region has the DNA TGCAGCGGCGGGAAGGGGAGGACTAGCGGGAGCGAGCAGTTCTTC. Protein product: CSGGKGRTSGSEQFF.

The chain recombines TRBV27 with TRBJ1-6; D remains unclear. V was shortened by 2 bases and J by 7 bases, with 9 bases between the two germline ends. The CDR3 spans 14 residues. Looked up from germline, CDR1 is MNHEY and CDR2 is SMNVEV (reference sequence). CDR3 DNA: TGTGCCAGCAGTTTACCCTACGGGAATTCACCCCTCCACTTT. Protein product: CASSLPYGNSPLHF.

The chain uses TRBV5-1 and TRBJ2-7; D is perhaps TRBD2 (6 bases). From germline, CDR1 is SGHRS and CDR2 YFSETQ. This CDR3 contains 17 residues. V lost 4 bases and J 0 bases, leaving 20 bases between the germline ends. The CDR3 region is CASSLAGTQVSSYEQYF. The CDR3 DNA follows: TGCGCCAGCAGCCTCGCCGGGACTCAAGTTAGCTCCTACGAGCAGTACTTC.

This clonotype has a handful of counts. The J gene is TRBJ2-4, the V gene TRBV7-2; 11 nucleotides match TRBD2. The J call could be wrong; TRBJ2-7 is a better fit for the DNA end. The CDR3 runs to 15 residues. CDR1 and CDR2 (germline): SGHTA, FQGNSA. CDR3 in amino acids: CASSPLSGRVREQYF. The CDR3, as DNA: TGTGCCAGCAGCCCCCTTAGCGGGAGGGTCCGCGAGCAGTACTTC.

This clonotype was recorded a few times. The chain joins TRBV10-3 to TRBJ2-7; TRBD1 agrees at 8 bases. CDR1 is ENHRY, CDR2 SYGVKD, per germline. V shed 6 bases, J shed 2 bases, and the junction held 6 bases outside the gene matches. The CDR3 runs to 14 residues. For the CDR3, the DNA is TGTGCCATCAGGCCCAGGGACAGGACCTACGAGCAGTACTTC. Amino acid sequence: CAIRPRDRTYEQYF.

This clonotype came up a few times. The CDR3 sequence: CSARDRGLAGVQDEQFF. In nucleotides, the CDR3 is TGCAGTGCTAGAGACCGAGGACTAGCGGGAGTTCAGGATGAGCAGTTCTTC. V usage is TRBV20-1 and J usage is TRBJ2-1, with 13 positions matching TRBD2. The germline CDR1 and CDR2 sequences are DFQATT and SNEGSKA (reference sequence). The CDR3 contains 17 residues. V was pared by 0 bases and J by 8 bases, with 10 bases of the junction left unmatched.